This T cell receptor beta chain was profiled in a study of blood T cell repertoires in COVID-19. Study-level background: Sites across the United States, Italy and Spain contributed samples from acute and convalescent COVID-19. Nucleic acid was either cDNA or gDNA, and it came from T cells, B-cell-depleted T cells, or PBMCs.

This table comes from immunoSEQ multiplex PCR, and its TCRdb copy is limited to in-frame clones, with some not included. The sample includes 310,000 or so clones, roughly nine tenths of them seen just once. Germline V lookup: CDR1 PRHDT, CDR2 FYEKMQ (reference sequence). The CDR3 has 14 residues. The trim removed 5 bases at V and 6 bases at J, leaving 10 bases unmatched. This sequence joins TRBV13 and TRBJ2-7, with 7 bases aligning to TRBD2. The receptor comes from a woman between 25 and 40 years old with COVID-19, enrolled during active disease. Sequenced sample: peripheral blood. Here the CDR3 DNA reads TGTGCCAGCAGCGTACTCGAGAGACTAGCCGAGCAGTACTTC. Amino acids: CASSVLERLAEQYF.